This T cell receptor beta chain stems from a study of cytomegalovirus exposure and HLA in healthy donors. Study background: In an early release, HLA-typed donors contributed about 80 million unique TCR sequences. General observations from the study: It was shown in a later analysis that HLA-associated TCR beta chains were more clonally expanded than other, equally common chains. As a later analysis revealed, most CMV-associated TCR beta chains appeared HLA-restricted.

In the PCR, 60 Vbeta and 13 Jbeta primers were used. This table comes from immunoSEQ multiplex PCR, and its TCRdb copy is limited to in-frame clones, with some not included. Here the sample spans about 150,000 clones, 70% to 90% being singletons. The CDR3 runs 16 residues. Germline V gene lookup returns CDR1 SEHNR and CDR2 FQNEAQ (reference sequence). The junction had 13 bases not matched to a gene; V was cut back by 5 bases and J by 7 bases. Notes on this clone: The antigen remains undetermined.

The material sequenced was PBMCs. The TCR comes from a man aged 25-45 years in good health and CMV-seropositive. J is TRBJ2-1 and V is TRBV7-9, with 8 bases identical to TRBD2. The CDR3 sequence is CASSPAPGRGDNEQFF. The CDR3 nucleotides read TGTGCCAGCAGCCCCGCACCCGGGAGGGGGGATAATGAGCAGTTCTTC.